These T cell receptor beta chains were read from a single sample in a study of T cell changes during pregnancy in multiple sclerosis. Some clones are missing from TCRdb's copy, which holds only in-frame ones; the method was immunoSEQ multiplex PCR. The sample contains roughly 60,000 clones, about 91% of which appear only once. The material sequenced was peripheral blood, taken before pregnancy. These TCRs come from a female donor with multiple sclerosis, enrolled in a pregnancy study. Both conserved end residues are part of each CDR3. D genes are given only for firm matches. Clone sizes are given selectively: once, few, many, or a class where the clone is expanded.

j_call clone_size v_call d_call cdr3_length cdr3_nt cdr3_aa
TRBJ1-2 . TRBV18 . 13 TGTGCCAGCTCACTGGACATTAACTATGGCTACACCTTC CASSLDINYGYTF
TRBJ2-5 . TRBV6-5 . 15 TGTGCCAGCAGTTCCCAGCGGACCCCCGGGGAGACCCAGTACTTC CASSSQRTPGETQYF
TRBJ1-2 . TRBV15 . 15 TGTGCCACCAGCAGAGATAGGGGGGGTAACTATGGCTACACCTTC CATSRDRGGNYGYTF
TRBJ2-7 . TRBV7-2 TRBD1 14 TGTGCCAGCAGCTTTCTCAACAGGGGTCTCGAGCAGTACTTC CASSFLNRGLEQYF
TRBJ2-7 . TRBV7-9 . 15 TGTGCCAGCAGCTTTGATACAGGAAGCTCCTACGAGCAGTACTTC CASSFDTGSSYEQYF
TRBJ1-2 . TRBV9 . 13 TGTGCCAGCAGCGTAGATAAGGGAGGCGGCTACACCTTC CASSVDKGGGYTF
TRBJ1-2 . TRBV15 . 15 TGTGCCACCAGCCCCCCCCCGGCGAGACAATATGGCTACACCTTC CATSPPPARQYGYTF
TRBJ1-3 once TRBV9 . 16 TGTGCCAGCAGCGTATCCGGACAAACCTCTGGAAACACCATATATTTT CASSVSGQTSGNTIYF
TRBJ1-2 . TRBV6-1 . 14 TGTGCCAGCAGTGAAAGTCTAAACAACTATGGCTACACCTTC CASSESLNNYGYTF
TRBJ1-1 . TRBV27 TRBD1 15 TGTGCCAGCAGTTTAACAGGGGTCTTGAACACTGAAGCTTTCTTT CASSLTGVLNTEAFF
TRBJ1-1 . TRBV4-3 . 14 TGCGCCAGCAGCCAAGAACGGGGAGATACTGAAGCTTTCTTT CASSQERGDTEAFF
TRBJ1-2 . TRBV19 TRBD1 13 TGTGCCAGTACCGCCGACAGGGATTATGGCTACACCTTC CASTADRDYGYTF
TRBJ2-5 . TRBV12-5 . 12 TGTGCTAGTGGTTTCAGAGCGGAGACCCAGTACTTC CASGFRAETQYF
TRBJ1-6 . TRBV25-1 . 16 TGTGCCAGCAGTGAATTCGGCGGGGCAGGGAGCTCACCCCTCCACTTT CASSEFGGAGSSPLHF
TRBJ2-5 . TRBV4-3 TRBD1 17 TGCGCCAGCAGCCAAGATGTTGGGACAGGGGGCGGGGAGACCCAGTACTTC CASSQDVGTGGGETQYF
TRBJ1-1 . TRBV27 . 16 TGTGCCAGCAGTTTGTGGGCAGGGCGATCGAACACTGAAGCTTTCTTT CASSLWAGRSNTEAFF
TRBJ1-1 . TRBV7-7 . 13 TGTGCTAGCAGCCCCCTAGGACAGACTGAAGCTTTCTTT CASSPLGQTEAFF
TRBJ1-3 . TRBV2 . 14 TGTGCCAGCAGTGACCACAGTGTTGGAAACACCATATATTTT CASSDHSVGNTIYF
TRBJ2-5 few TRBV7-9 TRBD1 15 TGTGCCAGCAGCAGACCGGGACAGGGGGAAGAGACCCAGTACTTC CASSRPGQGEETQYF